The 27 T cell receptor beta chains given below trace back to one sample, sequenced in a study of technical replicates of blood from a few donors. Profiled with immunoSEQ multiplex PCR; TCRdb holds only in-frame clones, not every one. The sample records more than 55,000 clones, roughly 93% being singletons. What was sequenced was T cells isolated from PBMCs. The receptors here all came from a human donor in good health.

The chain has TRBV7-9 and TRBJ1-4, with D uncertain. V gave up 0 bases and J gave up 7 bases, with 9 bases separating them. From germline, CDR1 is SEHNR and CDR2 FQNEAQ (reference sequence). The CDR3 length is 14 residues. The CDR3 sequence is CASSLAAGIEKLFF. Written as DNA, the CDR3 is TGTGCCAGCAGCTTAGCGGCGGGGATTGAAAAACTGTTTTTT.

The J gene is TRBJ2-5, the V gene TRBV27; 13 bases are shared with TRBD2. Germline assignment: CDR1 MNHEY and CDR2 SMNVEV (reference sequence). The CDR3 runs 17 residues. The V and J ends lost 1 base and 5 bases, in that order; junction bases with no gene match: 7. The CDR3 protein is CASSLFGLAGEGETQYF. In DNA, the CDR3 is TGTGCCAGCAGTTTATTCGGACTAGCGGGAGAAGGTGAGACCCAGTACTTC.

The chain uses TRBV18 and TRBJ1-2; D perhaps matches TRBD1 (5 bases). CDR1 is KGHSH, CDR2 LQKENI, per germline. The CDR3 runs 14 residues. The V gene lost 5 bases and the J gene lost 5 bases, with 15 bases spanning the gap. CDR3 coding DNA: TGTGCCAGCTCAAAGGAAGGGGTCTCTTATGGCTACACCTTC. Translating it yields CASSKEGVSYGYTF.

V gene TRBV9 combines with J gene TRBJ2-1, with D possibly matching TRBD2 (6 bases). The germline V gene encodes CDR1 SGDLS and CDR2 YYNGEE. V lost 1 base and J 4 bases, leaving 12 bases between the germline ends. This CDR3 is 15 amino acids long. The CDR3: CASSVLSSGYNEQFF. For the CDR3, the DNA is TGTGCCAGCAGCGTATTATCCAGCGGGTACAATGAGCAGTTCTTC. Combining the CDR3 with reference TRBV9 and TRBJ2-1 gives the whole variable domain DSGVTQTPKHLITATGQRVTLRCSPRSGDLSVYWYQQSLDQGLQFLIQYYNGEERAKGNILERFSAQQFPDLHSELNLSSLELGDSALYFCASSVLSSGYNEQFFGPGTRLTVL.

The chain is built from TRBV29-1 and TRBJ2-7, with TRBD1 as a possible D gene (6 bases). The CDR3 is 14 amino acids. Germline V CDR1 and CDR2: SQVTM, ANQGSEA. Trimming removed 4 bases from V and 0 bases from J, with 13 bases in between. The CDR3 loop reads CSVATTGGSYEQYF. CDR3 sequence (DNA): TGCAGCGTTGCCACGACAGGAGGCTCCTACGAGCAGTACTTC.

The chain joins TRBV30 to TRBJ1-5, with TRBD1 identical over 7 bases. CDR3 length: 13 residues. Germline assignment: CDR1 GTSNPN and CDR2 SVGIG (reference sequence). Unmatched junction bases numbered 4, after V lost 5 bases and J lost 3 bases. The CDR3 coding sequence is TGTGCCTGGGGACAGGAATTCAATCAGCCCCAGCATTTT. Translated: CAWGQEFNQPQHF.

This clone has just a few counts. The V gene is TRBV6-1, the J gene TRBJ1-1, with TRBD1 as a possible D gene (5 bases). The CDR3 totals 13 residues. Trimming removed 4 bases at V and 2 bases at J, with 8 bases between. Looked up from germline, CDR1 is MNHNS and CDR2 is SASEGT. This chain's CDR3 is CASSARDNTEAFF. CDR3 coding DNA: TGTGCCAGCAGTGCCAGGGATAACACTGAAGCTTTCTTT.

This chain uses TRBV9 with TRBJ2-7; 9 bases align to TRBD2. Germline CDR1 SGDLS, CDR2 YYNGEE. This CDR3 spans 15 amino acids. J lost 2 bases, V lost 0 bases, and 3 bases had no gene match. The CDR3 spells CASSVGLAGTYEQYF. CDR3 DNA sequence: TGTGCCAGCAGCGTAGGTCTAGCGGGGACCTACGAGCAGTACTTC.

V gene TRBV27 combines with J gene TRBJ1-2; D gene unclear. The CDR3 totals 14 residues. Germline CDR1 is MNHEY and CDR2 is SMNVEV (reference sequence). The ends were cut back, 5 bases at V and 7 bases at J, with 17 bases in the middle. CDR3 in amino acids: CASSPRRDQLGYTF. The CDR3 nucleotides read TGTGCCAGCAGTCCCCGGAGGGATCAACTTGGCTACACCTTC.

This clone is labeled as medium-sized. V gene TRBV19 combines with J gene TRBJ2-7, with D perhaps TRBD2 (6 bases). Trimming cost V 9 bases and J 0 bases, with 12 bases left between them. CDR1 is LNHDA and CDR2 is SQIVND in the germline V gene (reference sequence). The CDR3 consists of 13 residues. CDR3 in amino acids: CASTGGTSYEQYF. The DNA of the CDR3 is TGTGCCAGCACAGGAGGGACCTCCTACGAGCAGTACTTC.

CDR3 in amino acids: CASSFGRGGNTIYF. The CDR3, as DNA: TGTGCCAGCAGCTTCGGCAGGGGTGGAAACACCATATATTTT. The chain employs TRBV5-6 and TRBJ1-3; possible D gene TRBD1, 6 bases. This CDR3 region has 14 residues. Between the trimmed V and J ends, which lost 2 bases and 3 bases, there was a span of 9 bases. Germline V gives CDR1 SGHDT, CDR2 YYEEEE.

This chain connects TRBV2 to TRBJ1-5; the D gene is possibly TRBD1 (6 bases). The CDR3 spans 14 residues. Trimming stripped 3 bases from V and 7 bases from J, with 13 bases between. CDR1 and CDR2 (germline): SNHLY, FYNNEI. CDR3 protein: CASSDRQDGQPQHF. The CDR3 DNA follows: TGTGCCAGCAGTGATAGACAGGATGGGCAGCCCCAGCATTTT.

The chain carries TRBV30 and TRBJ2-7; 8 nucleotides agree with TRBD2. Germline trimming cut 1 base from V and 4 bases from J; bases unmatched to any gene: 9. The CDR3 is 15 amino acids. The germline gives CDR1 GTSNPN, CDR2 SVGIG (reference sequence). The CDR3 DNA sequence: TGTGCCTGGAGTGCTGTAGCGGGATTATTTTACGAGCAGTACTTC. It is translated as CAWSAVAGLFYEQYF.

This chain connects TRBV7-2 to TRBJ2-2, with TRBD2 identical over 12 bases. This CDR3 spans 17 amino acids. Per germline, CDR1 SGHTA and CDR2 FQGNSA. J gave up 0 bases and V 3 bases, and 2 bases lay outside the gene matches. The CDR3 spells CASSFRTSGANTGELFF. Here the CDR3 DNA reads TGTGCCAGCAGCTTTCGGACTAGCGGGGCGAACACCGGGGAGCTGTTTTTT.

V and J are TRBV7-3 and TRBJ2-2, with 11 bases that match TRBD2. The CDR3 length is 16 residues. V shed 4 bases and J 4 bases; nucleotides not matched to a gene: 5. Germline loops: CDR1 SGHTA, CDR2 FQGTGA. The CDR3 DNA is TGTGCCAGCAGCTCCCGGACTAGCGGGCTCACCGGGGAGCTGTTTTTT. This gives the protein CASSSRTSGLTGELFF.

The chain has TRBV5-1 and TRBJ2-1; TRBD2 aligns across 8 bases. There are 15 residues in the CDR3. Germline CDR1 SGHRS, CDR2 YFSETQ. V trimming: 2 bases; J trimming: 3 bases; junction bases outside the gene matches: 4. CDR3 sequence reads: CASSFIAGGYNEQFF. The CDR3 coding sequence is TGCGCCAGCAGCTTCATCGCGGGAGGCTACAATGAGCAGTTCTTC.

The J gene is TRBJ1-1, the V gene TRBV19, with TRBD1 identical over 9 bases. Germline trimming cut 6 bases from V and 4 bases from J; bases unmatched to any gene: 12. The CDR3 sequence is 16 residues long. CDR1 is LNHDA and CDR2 is SQIVND in the germline V gene (reference sequence). CDR3: CASRDQQQGALTEAFF. DNA for the CDR3: TGTGCCAGTAGAGATCAACAACAGGGGGCGCTCACTGAAGCTTTCTTT.

This chain joins TRBV30 and TRBJ1-2; D is unclear. V lost 4 bases to trimming and J lost 1 base, with 4 bases between them. Germline lookup yields CDR1 GTSNPN and CDR2 SVGIG (reference sequence). The CDR3 has 11 residues. CDR3 region: CAWNINYGYTF. In DNA form, the CDR3 reads TGTGCCTGGAACATTAACTATGGCTACACCTTC.

The chain is built from TRBV27 and TRBJ2-5, with D perhaps matching TRBD1 (5 bases). Germline assignment: CDR1 MNHEY and CDR2 SMNVEV (reference sequence). CDR3 length: 13 amino acids. The V gene lost 4 bases and the J gene lost 3 bases, with 9 bases spanning the gap. This chain's CDR3 is CASSSGQKETQYF. CDR3 sequence (DNA): TGTGCCAGCAGTTCAGGACAAAAAGAGACCCAGTACTTC.

This clone was seen only once. The chain employs TRBV10-3 and TRBJ2-1; 10 bases map to TRBD2. CDR3 length: 14 amino acids. Germline V gives CDR1 ENHRY, CDR2 SYGVKD. The trim removed 8 bases at V and 7 bases at J, leaving 8 bases unmatched. CDR3 DNA sequence: TGTGCCATCGCGAGCGGGAGGGAGCTAAATGAGCAGTTCTTC. This encodes CAIASGRELNEQFF.

The DNA for the CDR3 is TGTGCCTGGAGTGTCCGGCAGGGTCTAGAGCCCCAGCATTTT. This translates into CAWSVRQGLEPQHF. The chain joins TRBV30 to TRBJ1-5; a weak D match, TRBD1 (5 bases). CDR1 and CDR2 (germline): GTSNPN, SVGIG (reference sequence). V lost 0 bases and J 8 bases, leaving 14 bases between the germline ends. This CDR3 has 14 amino acids. Full variable domain (outside the CDR3, taken from reference TRBV30 and TRBJ1-5): SQTIHQWPATLVQPVGSPLSLECTVEGTSNPNLYWYRQAAGRGLQLLFYSVGIGQISSEVPQNLSASRPQDRQFILSSKKLLLSDSGFYLCAWSVRQGLEPQHFGDGTRLSIL.

The chain has TRBV7-2 and TRBJ2-3, with unresolved D. Germline V gene lookup returns CDR1 SGHTA and CDR2 FQGNSA. This CDR3 is 15 amino acids long. Trimming removed 3 bases at V and 0 bases at J, with 10 bases between. This chain's CDR3 is CASSFLAGSTDTQYF. The CDR3 nucleotides are TGTGCCAGCAGCTTCCTGGCTGGTAGCACAGATACGCAGTATTTT.

This chain joins TRBV7-2 and TRBJ2-3, with TRBD2 matching 8 bases. Trimming took 4 bases from V and 6 from J; bases not matched to a gene: 6. Germline CDR1 is SGHTA and CDR2 is FQGNSA. There are 14 residues in the CDR3. The CDR3 protein is CASSSGLVGDTQYF. CDR3 in DNA: TGTGCCAGCAGCTCGGGACTAGTTGGCGATACGCAGTATTTT. Full variable domain (missing parts from reference TRBV7-2 and TRBJ2-3): GAGVSQSPSNKVTEKGKDVELRCDPISGHTALYWYRQSLGQGLEFLIYFQGNSAPDKSGLPSDRFSAERTGGSVSTLTIQRTQQEDSAVYLCASSSGLVGDTQYFGPGTRLTVL.

CDR3 loop: CASTRGGSLNEQFF. The CDR3 DNA reads as TGTGCCAGCACAAGGGGGGGATCCCTCAATGAGCAGTTCTTC. The chain has TRBV7-9 and TRBJ2-1, with D tentatively TRBD2 (7 bases). V was pared by 7 bases and J by 6 bases, with 16 bases between. The CDR3 sequence is 14 residues long. CDR1 is SEHNR and CDR2 is FQNEAQ in the germline V gene (reference sequence).

The J gene is TRBJ1-2, the V gene TRBV28, with no clear D. This CDR3 comprises 14 residues. The V and J ends lost 6 bases and 8 bases respectively, with 19 bases between them. CDR1 MDHEN and CDR2 SYDVKM come from the germline V gene. Here the CDR3 DNA reads TGTGCCAGCAGCTACCGTGGAGGGTCGAGCGGCTACACCTTC. This gives the protein CASSYRGGSSGYTF.

This clone was seen once. J is TRBJ1-2 and V is TRBV7-2; D is perhaps TRBD1 (6 bases). Germline lookup yields CDR1 SGHTA and CDR2 FQGNSA. CDR3 length: 16 residues. The ends were cut back, 6 bases at V and 4 bases at J, with 21 bases in the middle. Written as DNA, the CDR3 is TGTGCCAGCAGGTGGTCGGGGGGCCCCTCCTTCTATGGCTACACCTTC. Its translation is CASRWSGGPSFYGYTF. Full variable domain (remainder filled in from reference TRBV7-2 and TRBJ1-2): GAGVSQSPSNKVTEKGKDVELRCDPISGHTALYWYRQSLGQGLEFLIYFQGNSAPDKSGLPSDRFSAERTGGSVSTLTIQRTQQEDSAVYLCASRWSGGPSFYGYTFGSGTRLTVV.

The V and J genes are TRBV29-1 and TRBJ2-7; 13 nucleotides align to TRBD2. Germline CDR1 and CDR2: SQVTM and ANQGSEA. CDR3 length: 13 amino acids. The junction had 5 bases not matched to a gene; V was cut back by 7 bases and J by 5 bases. CDR3 sequence reads: CSAKLAGGDEQYF. CDR3 coding DNA: TGCAGCGCGAAACTAGCGGGAGGGGACGAGCAGTACTTC.